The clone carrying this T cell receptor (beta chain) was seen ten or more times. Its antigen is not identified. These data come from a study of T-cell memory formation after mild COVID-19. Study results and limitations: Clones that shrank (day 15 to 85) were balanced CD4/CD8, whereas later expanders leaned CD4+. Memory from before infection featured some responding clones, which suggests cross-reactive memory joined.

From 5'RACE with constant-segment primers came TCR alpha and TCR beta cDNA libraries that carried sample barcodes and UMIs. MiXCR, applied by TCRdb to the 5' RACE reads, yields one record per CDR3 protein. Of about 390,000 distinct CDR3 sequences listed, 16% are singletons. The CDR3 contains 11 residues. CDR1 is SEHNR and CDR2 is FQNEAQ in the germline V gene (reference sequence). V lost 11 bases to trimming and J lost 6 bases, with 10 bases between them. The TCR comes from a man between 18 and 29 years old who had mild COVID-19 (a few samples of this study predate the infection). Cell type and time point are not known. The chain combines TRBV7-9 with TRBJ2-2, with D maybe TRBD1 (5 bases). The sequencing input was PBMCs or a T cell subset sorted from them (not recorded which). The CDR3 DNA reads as TGTGCCGGGGCCGTAGCCGGGGAGCTGTTTTTT. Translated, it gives CAGAVAGELFF.